The 31 T cell receptor beta chains below come from one sample, sequenced in a study of shared T cell receptors in the human thymus. Some clones are missing from TCRdb's copy, which holds only in-frame ones; the method was immunoSEQ multiplex PCR. The sample carries roughly 550,000 clones, 70% to 80% recorded once. A further study also used this sample, focusing on human thymus T cells.

Sequencing was done on a sample of thymocytes. These receptors were collected from a boy in the first two years of life with a congenital heart defect.

The V call is TRBV30, the J call TRBJ2-7; 12 bases map to TRBD2. V shed 2 bases, J shed 6 bases, and the junction held 8 bases outside the gene matches. The CDR3 sequence is 15 residues long. In germline, CDR1 is GTSNPN, CDR2 SVGIG (reference sequence). The CDR3 reads CAWSPGASGRGEQYF. CDR3 nucleotide sequence: TGTGCCTGGAGTCCAGGGGCTAGCGGGAGGGGCGAGCAGTACTTC.

The CDR3, as DNA: TGTGCCAGCAGCCAAGGACTAGCCGGGTGGGGTTCGCAGTATTTT. Protein sequence: CASSQGLAGWGSQYF. The chain links TRBV14 to TRBJ2-3, with 7 bases identical to TRBD2. V shed 1 base and J 10 bases; nucleotides not matched to a gene: 11. The germline CDR1 and CDR2 sequences are SGHDN and FVKESK. CDR3 length: 15 residues.

This clone was detected once. The chain has TRBV4-2 and TRBJ2-2; TRBD2 agrees at 12 bases. Germline V lookup: CDR1 LGHNA, CDR2 YNFKEQ. The CDR3 is made up of 17 amino acids. The ends lost 0 bases at V and 6 bases at J; junction bases unmatched: 5. The CDR3 protein is CASSQDPTSGRPGELFF. CDR3 nucleotide sequence: TGTGCCAGCAGCCAAGATCCCACTAGCGGGAGGCCCGGGGAGCTGTTTTTT.

The CDR3 bases are TGTGCCAGCAGCTTGGGCAGGGAAGCTTTCTTT. Amino acids: CASSLGREAFF. The V call is TRBV7-9, the J call TRBJ1-1, with D uncertain. In germline, CDR1 is SEHNR, CDR2 FQNEAQ (reference sequence). The CDR3 sequence is 11 residues long. V was trimmed by 3 bases and J by 8 bases, leaving 7 bases between them.

In DNA form, the CDR3 reads TGTGCTAGTGCCACGCTAATCACAGGGGACGCAAATCAGCCCCAGCATTTT. Translated, it gives CASATLITGDANQPQHF. This sequence joins TRBV12-5 and TRBJ1-5, with 7 bases fitting TRBD1. The junction had 16 bases not matched to a gene; V was cut back by 7 bases and J by 4 bases. The CDR3 is made up of 17 amino acids. The germline V gene has CDR1 LGHNT and CDR2 FRNRAP.

The rearrangement joins TRBV7-9 to TRBJ2-6; TRBD1 matches 7 bases. Trimming cost V 5 bases and J 1 base; bases outside gene matches: 5. The CDR3 runs 16 residues. Germline CDR1 and CDR2: SEHNR and FQNEAQ (reference sequence). In nucleotides, the CDR3 is TGTGCCAGCAGCCGTCTGACAGGGTCTGGGGCCAACGTCCTGACTTTC. Protein sequence: CASSRLTGSGANVLTF.

The chain has TRBV27 and TRBJ2-5, with 11 nucleotides matching TRBD2. CDR1 is MNHEY, CDR2 SMNVEV, per germline (reference sequence). The CDR3 loop spans 17 amino acids. The V and J ends lost 0 bases and 2 bases, in that order; junction bases with no gene match: 5. The chain's CDR3 is CASSLSTLAGGQETQYF. The CDR3 bases are TGTGCCAGCAGTTTATCCACCCTAGCGGGAGGACAAGAGACCCAGTACTTC.

The rearrangement links TRBV25-1 to TRBJ1-1; TRBD1 is a possible D gene (6 bases). Germline CDR1 reads MGHDK; CDR2 reads SYGVNS. CDR3 length: 13 residues. Deletions cut 6 bases from V and 7 bases from J, with 15 bases between. Here the CDR3 reads CASRPGGRLEAFF. CDR3 in DNA: TGTGCCAGCAGACCGGGGGGCAGGCTTGAAGCTTTCTTT. Combining the CDR3 with reference TRBV25-1 and TRBJ1-1 gives the whole variable domain EADIYQTPRYLVIGTGKKITLECSQTMGHDKMYWYQQDPGMELHLIHYSYGVNSTEKGDLSSESTVSRIRTEHFPLTLESARPSHTSQYLCASRPGGRLEAFFGQGTRLTVV.

The chain is built from TRBV19 and TRBJ2-2; 7 bases map to TRBD2. The CDR3 covers 17 residues. Germline lookup yields CDR1 LNHDA and CDR2 SQIVND (reference sequence). V gave up 3 bases and J gave up 2 bases; unmatched junction bases: 9. CDR3 DNA sequence: TGTGCCAGTAGTATCGGCGGGAGTCGGGGAAACACCGGGGAGCTGTTTTTT. Its translation is CASSIGGSRGNTGELFF.

This chain connects TRBV4-2 to TRBJ2-3; TRBD2 agrees at 9 bases. Germline V gives CDR1 LGHNA, CDR2 YNFKEQ. This CDR3 contains 18 residues. Losses at the gene ends were 0 bases for V and 0 bases for J; bases not matched to a gene: 7. The CDR3 region is CASSQDPTLAGSTDTQYF. In nucleotides, the CDR3 is TGTGCCAGCAGCCAAGACCCCACTCTAGCGGGAAGCACAGATACGCAGTATTTT.

About this clone itself: Within the sample, other DNA sequences also encode this same CDR3. V gene TRBV27 combines with J gene TRBJ2-7; no firm D call. Germline V gene lookup returns CDR1 MNHEY and CDR2 SMNVEV (reference sequence). The CDR3 loop spans 16 amino acids. Trimming stripped 0 bases from V and 4 bases from J, with 16 bases between. CDR3: CASSLSPPLVPYEQYF. In DNA form, the CDR3 reads TGTGCCAGCAGTTTATCTCCCCCCTTAGTCCCTTACGAGCAGTACTTC.

V and J are TRBV7-9 and TRBJ2-7, with 9 bases aligning to TRBD2. Germline trimming cut 2 bases from V and 7 bases from J; bases unmatched to any gene: 9. Germline lookup yields CDR1 SEHNR and CDR2 FQNEAQ (reference sequence). The CDR3 totals 15 residues. The CDR3 protein is CASSLTSGRPSEQYF. As DNA, the CDR3 is TGTGCCAGCAGCTTAACGAGCGGGAGGCCCTCGGAGCAGTACTTC.

This sequence joins TRBV2 and TRBJ1-1, with TRBD1 matching 9 bases. CDR1 and CDR2 from the germline V gene are SNHLY and FYNNEI. J was trimmed by 4 bases and V by 6 bases; bases with no gene match: 9. The CDR3 is 15 amino acids. The CDR3 region has the DNA TGTGCCAGCAGATCTCCGGGACAGGGCCCCACTGAAGCTTTCTTT. Its translation is CASRSPGQGPTEAFF.

This chain connects TRBV27 to TRBJ2-1; 7 nucleotides match TRBD2. The length of the CDR3 is 13 residues. Per germline, CDR1 MNHEY and CDR2 SMNVEV (reference sequence). Trimming removed 2 bases from V and 15 bases from J; junction bases left unmatched: 10. CDR3 bases: TGTGCCAGCAGTTTACTAGAGGGAGGGCCACGGTTCTTC. The encoded protein is CASSLLEGGPRFF.

The chain employs TRBV6-1 and TRBJ2-7; TRBD2 agrees at 7 bases. The CDR3 extends over 17 amino acids. Trimming removed 4 bases from V and 0 bases from J; junction bases left unmatched: 12. Looked up from germline, CDR1 is MNHNS and CDR2 is SASEGT. The CDR3 region is CASSGKREGRTSYEQYF. The CDR3 DNA sequence: TGTGCCAGCAGTGGGAAAAGGGAGGGACGGACCTCCTACGAGCAGTACTTC.

The gene calls are TRBV7-9 and TRBJ1-2; TRBD1 matches 7 bases. Germline V gene data show CDR1 as SEHNR and CDR2 as FQNEAQ (reference sequence). V lost 5 bases, J lost 4 bases, and 4 bases stayed unmatched. The CDR3 contains 13 residues. CDR3 coding DNA: TGTGCCAGCAGCCACACAGGGGCCTATGGCTACACCTTC. It specifies CASSHTGAYGYTF.

The chain uses TRBV18 and TRBJ2-5; 8 bases fit TRBD2. In germline, CDR1 is KGHSH, CDR2 LQKENI. The CDR3 is 15 amino acids. The V and J ends lost 3 bases and 5 bases, in that order; junction bases with no gene match: 8. DNA of the CDR3: TGTGCCAGCTCACCGATTCAGCGGGAGCGGGAGACCCAGTACTTC. Its protein is CASSPIQRERETQYF.

This clone was detected once. This chain connects TRBV28 to TRBJ2-7; D might be TRBD2 (5 bases). Trimming cost V 6 bases and J 3 bases, with 21 bases left between them. Germline CDR1 and CDR2: MDHEN and SYDVKM. This CDR3 comprises 16 residues. DNA of the CDR3: TGTGCCAGCAGGGCCCCCCCCAAGGCCCGGGACTACGAGCAGTACTTC. It yields the protein CASRAPPKARDYEQYF.

The chain is built from TRBV29-1 and TRBJ2-1; 10 bases are shared with TRBD2. This CDR3 has 14 amino acids. From germline, CDR1 is SQVTM and CDR2 ANQGSEA. The V and J ends lost 6 bases and 2 bases, in that order; junction bases with no gene match: 4. CDR3 nucleotide sequence: TGCAGCGTGGGGACTAGCGTCCCCTACAATGAGCAGTTCTTC. As protein: CSVGTSVPYNEQFF.

This clone was detected only once. This rearrangement joins TRBV19 to TRBJ2-7; D possibly corresponds to TRBD1 (6 bases). This CDR3 contains 15 residues. Per germline, CDR1 LNHDA and CDR2 SQIVND (reference sequence). V lost 5 bases, J lost 1 base, and 15 bases lay in between. CDR3 residues: CASSEQGLPSYEQYF. The CDR3 DNA sequence: TGTGCCAGTAGTGAGCAGGGGCTCCCGTCCTACGAGCAGTACTTC.

The CDR3 sequence: CASSFLGARGTEAFF. DNA for the CDR3: TGTGCCAGCAGTTTTCTGGGGGCGCGGGGGACTGAAGCTTTCTTT. V and J are TRBV27 and TRBJ1-1; tentatively, D is TRBD1 (6 bases). CDR1 and CDR2 (germline): MNHEY, SMNVEV (reference sequence). Trimming shortened V by 3 bases and J by 5 bases, and 16 bases separated the two germline ends. The CDR3 covers 15 residues.

There are a few counts of this clone. The gene calls are TRBV15 and TRBJ1-3; D gene uncertain. The CDR3 is made up of 16 amino acids. V was clipped by 3 bases and J by 0 bases, with 12 bases between them. Per germline, CDR1 LNHNV and CDR2 YYDKDF (reference sequence). This chain's CDR3 is CATSRGDESSGNTIYF. The CDR3 DNA is TGTGCCACCAGCAGGGGCGACGAGAGCTCTGGAAACACCATATATTTT.

This CDR3 reads CAWSVASGDNEQFF. The CDR3 nucleotides read TGTGCCTGGAGTGTAGCTAGCGGGGACAATGAGCAGTTCTTC. The chain couples TRBV30 to TRBJ2-1; 9 bases match TRBD2. Germline values: CDR1 GTSNPN, CDR2 SVGIG (reference sequence). V was pared by 0 bases and J by 5 bases, with 2 bases of the junction left unmatched. CDR3 length equals 14 residues.

This clone was seen a handful of times. The J gene is TRBJ2-1, the V gene TRBV30; a possible D gene is TRBD2 (5 bases). The CDR3 spans 13 residues. The germline V and J ends were trimmed by 3 bases and 8 bases, with 14 bases remaining between them. Germline V gives CDR1 GTSNPN, CDR2 SVGIG (reference sequence). The CDR3 sequence: CAWRPLIGDEQFF. CDR3 DNA: TGTGCCTGGAGGCCCCTTATCGGGGATGAGCAGTTCTTC.

The chain uses TRBV28 and TRBJ2-7; 8 bases line up with TRBD2. V was clipped by 6 bases and J by 3 bases; unmatched bases: 7. The CDR3 covers 14 residues. Germline CDR1 is MDHEN and CDR2 is SYDVKM. CDR3 protein: CASSHRGLVYEQYF. In DNA, the CDR3 is TGTGCCAGCAGCCACCGGGGACTAGTCTACGAGCAGTACTTC.

In DNA, the CDR3 is TGTGCCAGCAGCCCCGGGACTAGCGGCATATCGGGGGAGCTGTTTTTT. Its translation: CASSPGTSGISGELFF. This rearrangement joins TRBV7-8 to TRBJ2-2; TRBD2 agrees at 11 bases. V was clipped by 5 bases and J by 8 bases; unmatched bases: 10. Germline CDR1 reads SGHVS; CDR2 reads FQNEAQ. The CDR3 contains 16 residues.

The V gene is TRBV4-1, the J gene TRBJ2-7; 7 positions match TRBD1. Germline V lookup: CDR1 MGHRA, CDR2 YSYEKL. V lost 4 bases, J lost 0 bases, and 6 bases stayed unmatched. The CDR3 length is 15 residues. Here the CDR3 reads CASSRQGMSSYEQYF. The CDR3, as DNA: TGCGCCAGCAGCCGACAGGGAATGAGCTCCTACGAGCAGTACTTC.

This clone showed up just a few times. This rearrangement joins TRBV7-9 to TRBJ1-3; perhaps TRBD1 as D (5 bases). V was pared by 3 bases and J by 0 bases, with 15 bases between. This CDR3 spans 17 amino acids. Germline V gene data show CDR1 as SEHNR and CDR2 as FQNEAQ (reference sequence). CDR3 DNA sequence: TGTGCCAGCAGCTTCCCCACGACAGCTAGCTCTGGAAACACCATATATTTT. It yields the protein CASSFPTTASSGNTIYF. The whole variable domain, filled in from reference TRBV7-9 and TRBJ1-3, reads DTGVSQNPRHKITKRGQNVTFRCDPISEHNRLYWYRQTLGQGPEFLTYFQNEAQLEKSRLLSDRFSAERPKGSFSTLEIQRTEQGDSAMYLCASSFPTTASSGNTIYFGEGSWLTVV.

In this sample, this clone turned up once. The V and J genes are TRBV12-5 and TRBJ2-3; 10 bases are shared with TRBD2. The CDR3 is made up of 16 amino acids. Germline V gene sequence: CDR1 LGHNT, CDR2 FRNRAP. Trimming removed 4 bases from V and 1 base from J; junction bases left unmatched: 5. Written as DNA, the CDR3 is TGTGCTAGTGGTTCCCACGGGACTAGCGGCACAGATACGCAGTATTTT. Translated, it gives CASGSHGTSGTDTQYF.

The rearrangement joins TRBV7-6 to TRBJ2-1; a weak D match, TRBD1 (6 bases). The CDR3 length is 12 residues. Germline V gene sequence: CDR1 SGHVS, CDR2 FNYEAQ. The germline V and J ends were trimmed by 5 bases and 7 bases, with 9 bases remaining between them. The CDR3 DNA follows: TGTGCCAGCAGCACACAGGGAAATGAGCAGTTCTTC. Translation: CASSTQGNEQFF.

V gene TRBV12-5 combines with J gene TRBJ1-3, with D perhaps TRBD1 (5 bases). Trimming cost V 5 bases and J 3 bases, with 14 bases left between them. CDR3 length: 15 residues. Germline lookup yields CDR1 LGHNT and CDR2 FRNRAP. CDR3 sequence: CASGGEGDRGNTIYF. The CDR3 coding sequence is TGTGCTAGTGGTGGCGAAGGGGATCGTGGAAACACCATATATTTT.